These 19 T cell receptor beta chains were sequenced from one sample in a study of blood T cell repertoires in COVID-19. Only in-frame clones appear in the TCRdb table, and some are missing; sequencing was by immunoSEQ multiplex PCR. The sample has tens of thousands of clones, over 75% seen once; the top ten hold approximately 16%. The source material was peripheral blood. The receptors come from a human donor with active COVID-19. The donor label of this sample is uncertain.

This sequence joins TRBV7-2 and TRBJ2-7; D unclear. Germline CDR1 and CDR2: SGHTA and FQGNSA. Trimming took off 1 base at V and 3 bases at J, with 13 bases between the two ends. The CDR3 consists of 15 residues. The CDR3 sequence is CASSLEVGRLYEQYF. DNA for the CDR3: TGTGCCAGCAGCTTAGAAGTGGGCAGGCTCTACGAGCAGTACTTC.

The chain recombines TRBV11-2 with TRBJ1-4, with D hard to call. The length of the CDR3 is 16 residues. Germline CDR1 SGHAT, CDR2 FQNNGV. Trimming took 5 bases from V and 0 from J, leaving 13 bases between them. As DNA, the CDR3 is TGTGCCAGCAGCCGAATCTCCGGGTCAACTAATGAAAAACTGTTTTTT. Amino acids: CASSRISGSTNEKLFF.

The chain recombines TRBV6-5 with TRBJ1-1, with a weak D call TRBD1 (6 bases). CDR3 length: 14 residues. The V gene lost 6 bases and the J gene lost 1 base, with 12 bases spanning the gap. The V gene's germline CDR1 is MNHEY and CDR2 SVGAGI. The CDR3 sequence is CASRGTGTNTEAFF. For the CDR3, the DNA is TGTGCCAGCAGGGGAACAGGGACGAACACTGAAGCTTTCTTT.

The chain recombines TRBV5-4 with TRBJ2-5, with 8 bases matching TRBD2. The ends lost 6 bases at V and 5 bases at J; junction bases unmatched: 12. The CDR3 totals 15 residues. CDR1 is SGHNT, CDR2 YYREEE, per germline (reference sequence). The CDR3 loop reads CASTSARGAGETQYF. CDR3 nucleotide sequence: TGTGCCAGCACCTCGGCGCGGGGGGCAGGGGAGACCCAGTACTTC.

The chain uses TRBV18 and TRBJ1-2, with a possible D match to TRBD1 (5 bases). Germline V lookup: CDR1 KGHSH, CDR2 LQKENI. Trimming pared 3 bases from V and 4 bases from J, leaving 24 bases between. This CDR3 has 18 amino acids. The CDR3 region is CASSPFGASPPDIYGYTF. The CDR3 coding sequence is TGTGCCAGCTCACCGTTTGGGGCCTCTCCTCCGGATATCTATGGCTACACCTTC.

The V gene is TRBV6-1, the J gene TRBJ1-2; TRBD1 matches 11 bases. Germline V CDR1 and CDR2: MNHNS, SASEGT. Trimming at V came to 2 bases and at J to 8 bases, leaving 7 bases not matched to a gene. There are 15 residues in the CDR3. CDR3 coding DNA: TGTGCCAGCAGTGAAATCGGGACAGGGGGGTTAGGCTACACCTTC. It translates to CASSEIGTGGLGYTF.

This clone was observed a single time. The rearrangement uses TRBV19 and TRBJ1-2, with D maybe TRBD1 (6 bases). CDR1 and CDR2 (germline): LNHDA, SQIVND (reference sequence). The CDR3 consists of 14 residues. V was cut by 7 bases and J by 8 bases, with 20 bases left in between. CDR3 region: CASTVDSTMEGYTF. DNA for the CDR3: TGTGCCAGTACCGTGGACAGTACGATGGAGGGCTACACCTTC. Full variable domain (remainder filled in from reference TRBV19 and TRBJ1-2): DGGITQSPKYLFRKEGQNVTLSCEQNLNHDAMYWYRQDPGQGLRLIYYSQIVNDFQKGDIAEGYSVSREKKESFPLTVTSAQKNPTAFYLCASTVDSTMEGYTFGSGTRLTVV.

The chain carries TRBV9 and TRBJ2-7; D is uncertain. Looked up from germline, CDR1 is SGDLS and CDR2 is YYNGEE. Trimming pared 0 bases from V and 5 bases from J, leaving 12 bases between. This CDR3 comprises 14 residues. CDR3 protein: CASSVGPERNEQYF. The CDR3 coding sequence is TGTGCCAGCAGCGTAGGGCCTGAGAGGAACGAGCAGTACTTC. The variable domain in full, with the rest retrieved from reference TRBV9 and TRBJ2-7, is DSGVTQTPKHLITATGQRVTLRCSPRSGDLSVYWYQQSLDQGLQFLIQYYNGEERAKGNILERFSAQQFPDLHSELNLSSLELGDSALYFCASSVGPERNEQYFGPGTRLTVT.

The rearrangement uses TRBV6-2 or TRBV6-3 and TRBJ1-1; D unresolved. With 5 bases removed from V and 6 bases from J, the gap between germline ends came to 16 bases. CDR3 length: 14 residues. Germline V gene sequence: CDR1 MNHEY, CDR2 SVGEGT. CDR3 sequence reads: CASSQTPGGAEAFF. The CDR3 region has the DNA TGTGCCAGCAGTCAGACCCCGGGTGGCGCTGAAGCTTTCTTT.

This chain links TRBV7-2 with TRBJ2-7; D may be TRBD1 (6 bases). Between the trimmed V and J ends, which lost 1 base and 9 bases, there was a span of 16 bases. The germline V gene encodes CDR1 SGHTA and CDR2 FQGNSA. The CDR3 contains 14 residues. The CDR3 sequence: CASSLDAATGGQYF. The CDR3 coding sequence is TGTGCCAGCAGCTTAGATGCCGCGACAGGCGGGCAGTACTTC.

This rearrangement joins TRBV3-1 (or the pseudogene TRBV3-2) to TRBJ1-3; no clear D. This CDR3 contains 21 residues. V lost 4 bases, J lost 0 bases, and 28 bases lay in between. Per the germline V gene, CDR1 is LGHDT and CDR2 is YNNKEL (reference sequence). CDR3 coding DNA: TGTGCCAGCAGCCCAACCCTGGCCGCTACTATTATCATAAGCTCTGGAAACACCATATATTTT. It specifies CASSPTLAATIIISSGNTIYF.

This rearrangement joins TRBV19 to TRBJ1-1; tentative D call: TRBD1 (5 bases). Germline-derived CDR1 and CDR2 are LNHDA and SQIVND (reference sequence). V lost 3 bases to trimming and J lost 1 base, with 9 bases between them. The CDR3 spans 14 residues. The CDR3 spells CASSIAGGNTEAFF. The DNA for the CDR3 is TGTGCCAGTAGTATTGCCGGGGGGAACACTGAAGCTTTCTTT.

CDR3 residues: CASSPQTTRTGGSYEQYF. The CDR3 nucleotides are TGTGCCAGCTCACCACAAACGACGAGAACAGGGGGCTCCTACGAGCAGTACTTC. V usage is TRBV18 and J usage is TRBJ2-7; 8 bases fit TRBD1. Germline V CDR1 and CDR2: KGHSH, LQKENI. This CDR3 comprises 18 residues. The ends lost 1 base at V and 0 bases at J; junction bases unmatched: 11.

This clone occurred a few times. V usage is TRBV4-3 and J usage is TRBJ2-7; 7 nucleotides agree with TRBD2. Germline assignment: CDR1 LGHNA and CDR2 YSLEER. The CDR3 covers 14 residues. Trimming took 4 bases from V and 7 from J; bases not matched to a gene: 10. CDR3 residues: CASSPRLGGSEQYF. The CDR3 region has the DNA TGCGCCAGCAGCCCAAGACTGGGAGGGAGTGAGCAGTACTTC.

The V call is TRBV6-2 or TRBV6-3, the J call TRBJ2-5; tentative D call: TRBD1 (5 bases). The CDR3 is made up of 16 amino acids. Trimming cost V 5 bases and J 5 bases, with 21 bases left between them. Germline-derived CDR1 and CDR2 are MNHEY and SVGEGT. CDR3 in amino acids: CASSQPTGIAWETQYF. DNA of the CDR3: TGTGCCAGCAGTCAACCAACAGGAATTGCTTGGGAGACCCAGTACTTC.

The chain recombines TRBV6-2 or TRBV6-3 with TRBJ2-3; 9 bases fit TRBD2. The CDR3 has 17 residues. V shed 4 bases, J shed 6 bases, and the junction held 14 bases outside the gene matches. Germline V gives CDR1 MNHEY, CDR2 SVGEGT. CDR3 DNA sequence: TGTGCCAGCAGTTCCTTCCGGGCGGGGGGGCTGTCGGATACGCAGTATTTT. Translating it yields CASSSFRAGGLSDTQYF.

This clone has only a few counts. The chain links TRBV4-3 to TRBJ1-1; no firm D call. The CDR3 sequence is 13 residues long. V was pared by 0 bases and J by 4 bases, with 6 bases between. Germline CDR1 is LGHNA and CDR2 is YSLEER. The CDR3 sequence is CASSQEWATEAFF. CDR3 bases: TGCGCCAGCAGCCAAGAGTGGGCCACTGAAGCTTTCTTT.

The chain uses TRBV10-3 and TRBJ2-5; tentatively, D is TRBD1 (5 bases). V was cut by 5 bases and J by 6 bases, with 13 bases left in between. Per the germline V gene, CDR1 is ENHRY and CDR2 is SYGVKD. This CDR3 is 13 amino acids long. CDR3 in amino acids: CAISPDTRKTQYF. The CDR3 coding sequence is TGTGCCATCAGTCCGGACACTCGTAAGACCCAGTACTTC.

This clone came up once. The V call is TRBV5-4, the J call TRBJ2-1; D not certain. The germline gives CDR1 SGHNT, CDR2 YYREEE (reference sequence). The length of the CDR3 is 12 residues. V was trimmed by 4 bases and J by 3 bases, leaving 5 bases between them. The CDR3 protein is CASSPGYNEQFF. The CDR3 DNA reads as TGTGCCAGCAGCCCGGGCTACAATGAGCAGTTCTTC. The variable domain in full, with the rest retrieved from reference TRBV5-4 and TRBJ2-1, is ETGVTQSPTHLIKTRGQQVTLRCSSQSGHNTVSWYQQALGQGPQFIFQYYREEENGRGNFPPRFSGLQFPNYSSELNVNALELDDSALYLCASSPGYNEQFFGPGTRLTVL.